One and the same sample provided the 18 T cell receptor beta chains below, sequenced in a study of shared clonotypes between healthy human individuals. Data came from immunoSEQ multiplex PCR; TCRdb stores just in-frame clones and leaves some out. The sample yields a few million clones, 85% to 95% seen once. Sequencing was performed on naive CD4+ T cells sorted from blood. Sample subset: CD45RA+ positively selected. All receptors come from a young man in good health.

V usage is TRBV28 and J usage is TRBJ2-7, with TRBD1 matching 9 bases. This CDR3 region has 16 residues. CDR1 is MDHEN and CDR2 is SYDVKM in the germline V gene. With 5 bases clipped from V and 5 bases from J, the junction kept 13 bases outside the gene matches. The CDR3 here is CASSRLPGQGSDEQYF. CDR3 DNA sequence: TGTGCCAGCAGTCGCCTTCCCGGACAGGGGTCGGACGAGCAGTACTTC.

This rearrangement joins TRBV2 to TRBJ1-6; D ambiguous. The ends were cut back, 4 bases at V and 7 bases at J, with 20 bases in the middle. The CDR3 totals 17 residues. Germline lookup yields CDR1 SNHLY and CDR2 FYNNEI. The CDR3 sequence: CASSVAHSRGWNSPLHF. CDR3 coding DNA: TGTGCCAGCAGTGTCGCTCACAGTCGAGGGTGGAATTCACCCCTCCACTTT.

This chain links TRBV9 with TRBJ2-2, with D perhaps TRBD1 (5 bases). The CDR3 extends over 15 amino acids. With 3 bases removed from V and 0 bases from J, the gap between germline ends came to 9 bases. CDR1 and CDR2 (germline): SGDLS, YYNGEE. The CDR3 DNA reads TGTGCCAGCAGCGGATGGGGCGCGAACACCGGGGAGCTGTTTTTT. Protein product: CASSGWGANTGELFF.

This clone appeared once. The chain recombines TRBV5-1 with TRBJ2-3; 11 nucleotides agree with TRBD2. There are 16 residues in the CDR3. With 3 bases clipped from V and 8 bases from J, the junction kept 11 bases outside the gene matches. Germline CDR1 reads SGHRS; CDR2 reads YFSETQ. The CDR3 region has the DNA TGCGCCAGCAGCTCCCTAGCGGGGGGAACAATGCGTACGCAGTATTTT. As protein: CASSSLAGGTMRTQYF.

J is TRBJ1-1 and V is TRBV2; 9 bases are shared with TRBD1. Germline trimming cut 9 bases from V and 4 bases from J; bases unmatched to any gene: 18. Germline V gene data show CDR1 as SNHLY and CDR2 as FYNNEI. CDR3 length equals 17 residues. CDR3 DNA sequence: TGTGCCAGAAACCTCCCGGACAGGGGAAGTTTGGGCACTGAAGCTTTCTTT. Protein sequence: CARNLPDRGSLGTEAFF.

The rearrangement links TRBV7-3 to TRBJ2-2; 8 bases fit TRBD2. The CDR3 has 16 amino acids. Germline V gene sequence: CDR1 SGHTA, CDR2 FQGTGA. With V trimmed by 5 bases and J by 1 base, 6 bases remained unmatched. The CDR3 DNA reads as TGTGCCAGCAGCCGATCGGGACTAGTGAACACCGGGGAGCTGTTTTTT. This sequence encodes CASSRSGLVNTGELFF.

The chain employs TRBV9 and TRBJ2-2; 9 positions agree with TRBD2. The CDR3 is made up of 17 amino acids. Germline values: CDR1 SGDLS, CDR2 YYNGEE. The trim removed 4 bases at V and 5 bases at J, leaving 12 bases unmatched. The CDR3 spells CASSTPGGGRVTGELFF. The CDR3 region has the DNA TGTGCCAGCAGCACCCCGGGCGGCGGGAGGGTTACCGGGGAGCTGTTTTTT.

This clone has a single count. The chain links TRBV27 to TRBJ2-5; D uncertain. Looked up from germline, CDR1 is MNHEY and CDR2 is SMNVEV (reference sequence). The CDR3 has 14 amino acids. V lost 4 bases to trimming and J lost 4 bases, with 13 bases between them. The chain's CDR3 is CASSSNRFGETQYF. The CDR3, as DNA: TGTGCCAGCAGTTCAAACAGATTTGGAGAGACCCAGTACTTC.

The sample holds one count of this clone. The rearrangement joins TRBV19 to TRBJ2-2; tentatively, D is TRBD2 (5 bases). Germline V lookup: CDR1 LNHDA, CDR2 SQIVND (reference sequence). This CDR3 comprises 15 residues. V was pared by 0 bases and J by 5 bases, with 10 bases between. The CDR3 DNA is TGTGCCAGTAGTATAGATCCTCGGGGAACCGGGGAGCTGTTTTTT. The encoded protein is CASSIDPRGTGELFF. Full variable domain (outside the CDR3, taken from reference TRBV19 and TRBJ2-2): DGGITQSPKYLFRKEGQNVTLSCEQNLNHDAMYWYRQDPGQGLRLIYYSQIVNDFQKGDIAEGYSVSREKKESFPLTVTSAQKNPTAFYLCASSIDPRGTGELFFGEGSRLTVL.

Regarding this clone: Other DNA sequences in the sample encode the same CDR3. The chain has TRBV5-1 and TRBJ2-7; D unresolved. Germline V gene lookup returns CDR1 SGHRS and CDR2 YFSETQ. Trimming pared 2 bases from V and 5 bases from J, leaving 8 bases between. The CDR3 spans 12 residues. The CDR3 region is CASSLAFDEQYF. CDR3 sequence (DNA): TGCGCCAGCAGCTTAGCATTCGACGAGCAGTACTTC.

The genes are TRBV18 and TRBJ2-6; 8 nucleotides match TRBD1. CDR1 and CDR2 (germline): KGHSH, LQKENI. CDR3 length: 16 amino acids. V trimming: 8 bases; J trimming: 0 bases; junction bases outside the gene matches: 6. CDR3 in DNA: TGTGCCAGCCATCGGACAGGGAGCTCTGGGGCCAACGTCCTGACTTTC. Protein sequence: CASHRTGSSGANVLTF.

V is TRBV5-4 and J is TRBJ1-2; maybe TRBD1 (5 bases). The V gene's germline CDR1 is SGHNT and CDR2 YYREEE (reference sequence). The CDR3 length is 13 residues. The V gene lost 1 base and the J gene lost 4 bases, with 8 bases spanning the gap. The CDR3 DNA reads TGTGCCAGCAGCTTGAGGGGCATCTATGGCTACACCTTC. It is translated as CASSLRGIYGYTF.

On this clone itself: The same CDR3 can be traced to other DNA sequences in this sample. The rearrangement links TRBV7-2 to TRBJ1-4, with 9 bases fitting TRBD1. This CDR3 is built from 14 residues. Trimming cost V 4 bases and J 8 bases; bases outside gene matches: 5. The germline V gene has CDR1 SGHTA and CDR2 FQGNSA. CDR3 loop: CASSSGQGHEKLFF. The CDR3 DNA sequence: TGTGCCAGCAGCTCGGGACAGGGTCACGAAAAACTGTTTTTT.

The chain uses TRBV6-6 and TRBJ1-3; D is unclear. The CDR3 loop spans 14 amino acids. Trimming pared 2 bases from V and 2 bases from J, leaving 7 bases between. Per the germline V gene, CDR1 is MNHNY and CDR2 is SVGAGI (reference sequence). DNA for the CDR3: TGTGCCAGCAGTTACGTACAGACTGGAAACACCATATATTTT. It encodes CASSYVQTGNTIYF.

The DNA for the CDR3 is TGCGCCAGCAGCTTACAGGGAATCGATGGCTACACCTTC. Its translation: CASSLQGIDGYTF. This chain links TRBV5-1 with TRBJ1-2, with a weak D call TRBD1 (6 bases). CDR3 size: 13 residues. V shed 2 bases and J shed 6 bases, with 11 bases lying between them. Looked up from germline, CDR1 is SGHRS and CDR2 is YFSETQ. Full variable domain (missing parts from reference TRBV5-1 and TRBJ1-2): KAGVTQTPRYLIKTRGQQVTLSCSPISGHRSVSWYQQTPGQGLQFLFEYFSETQRNKGNFPGRFSGRQFSNSRSEMNVSTLELGDSALYLCASSLQGIDGYTFGSGTRLTVV.

J is TRBJ2-1 and V is TRBV5-1; 8 bases align to TRBD1. Germline V gene sequence: CDR1 SGHRS, CDR2 YFSETQ. This CDR3 is 16 amino acids long. V shed 0 bases, J shed 5 bases, and the junction held 7 bases outside the gene matches. DNA of the CDR3: TGCGCCAGCAGCTTGGTGGGGACAGGAGTCGACAATGAGCAGTTCTTC. Translating gives CASSLVGTGVDNEQFF.

Worth noting for this clone: The conserved final phenylalanine or tryptophan is absent from the CDR3, which likely points to a read error. Because the CDR3's place on the DNA is in doubt, the DNA is left out and the CDR3 is given as listed by TCRdb. The J gene is TRBJ2-7, the V gene TRBV2; TRBD2, the table's D call, was not compared with the DNA. Germline V gene sequence: CDR1 SNHLY, CDR2 FYNNEI. The CDR3 is 14 amino acids in total, end residues counted. Here the CDR3 reads CASSRGLGGGQVWD.

This clone was found a few times. The rearrangement joins TRBV4-3 to TRBJ1-1, with unresolved D. This CDR3 region has 13 residues. Trimming took 3 bases from V and 3 from J, leaving 8 bases between them. Germline CDR1 LGHNA, CDR2 YSLEER. The CDR3: CASSQFLDTEAFF. In nucleotides, the CDR3 is TGCGCCAGCAGCCAGTTTCTGGACACTGAAGCTTTCTTT.